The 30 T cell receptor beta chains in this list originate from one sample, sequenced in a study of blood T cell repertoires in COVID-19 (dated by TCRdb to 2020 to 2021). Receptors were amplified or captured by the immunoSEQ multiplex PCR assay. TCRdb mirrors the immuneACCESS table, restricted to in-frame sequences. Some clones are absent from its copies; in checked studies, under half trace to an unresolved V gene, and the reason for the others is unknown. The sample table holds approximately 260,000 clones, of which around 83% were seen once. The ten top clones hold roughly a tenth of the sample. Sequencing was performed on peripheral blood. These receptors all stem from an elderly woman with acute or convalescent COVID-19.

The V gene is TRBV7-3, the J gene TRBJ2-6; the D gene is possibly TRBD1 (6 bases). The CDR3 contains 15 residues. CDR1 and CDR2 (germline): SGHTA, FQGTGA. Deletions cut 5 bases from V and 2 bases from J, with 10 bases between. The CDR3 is CASSKTGPGANVLTF. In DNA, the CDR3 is TGTGCCAGCAGCAAGACAGGACCTGGGGCCAACGTCCTGACTTTC.

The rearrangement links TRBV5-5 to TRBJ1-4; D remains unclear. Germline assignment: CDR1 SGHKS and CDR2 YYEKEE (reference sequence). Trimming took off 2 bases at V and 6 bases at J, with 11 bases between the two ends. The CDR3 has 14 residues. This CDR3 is CASSLPGSDEKLFF. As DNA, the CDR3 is TGTGCCAGCAGCTTACCCGGGTCGGATGAAAAACTGTTTTTT.

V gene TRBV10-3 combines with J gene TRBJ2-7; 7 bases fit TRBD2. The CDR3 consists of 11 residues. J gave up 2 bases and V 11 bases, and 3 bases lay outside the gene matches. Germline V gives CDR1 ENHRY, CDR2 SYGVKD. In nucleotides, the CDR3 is TGTGCCCATGGGGGGGCCTACGAGCAGTACTTC. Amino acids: CAHGGAYEQYF.

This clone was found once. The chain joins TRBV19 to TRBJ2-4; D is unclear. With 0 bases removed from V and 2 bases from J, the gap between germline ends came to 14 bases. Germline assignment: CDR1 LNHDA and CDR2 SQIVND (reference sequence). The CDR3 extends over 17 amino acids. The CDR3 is CASSIDVPGGSKNIQYF. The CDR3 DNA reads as TGTGCCAGTAGTATAGATGTCCCGGGTGGATCCAAAAACATTCAGTACTTC.

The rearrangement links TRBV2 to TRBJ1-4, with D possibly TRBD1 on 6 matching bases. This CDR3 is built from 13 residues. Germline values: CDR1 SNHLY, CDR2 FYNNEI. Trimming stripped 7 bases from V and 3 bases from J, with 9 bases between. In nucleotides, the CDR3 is TGTGCCAGCAACAGGGTTTCTAATGAAAAACTGTTTTTT. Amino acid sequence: CASNRVSNEKLFF.

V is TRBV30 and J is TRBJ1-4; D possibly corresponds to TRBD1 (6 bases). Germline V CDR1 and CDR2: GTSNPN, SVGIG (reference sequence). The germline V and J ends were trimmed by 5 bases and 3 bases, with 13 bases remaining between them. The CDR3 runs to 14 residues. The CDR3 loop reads CAWGGARPNEKLFF. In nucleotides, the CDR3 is TGTGCCTGGGGGGGGGCGAGGCCTAATGAAAAACTGTTTTTT.

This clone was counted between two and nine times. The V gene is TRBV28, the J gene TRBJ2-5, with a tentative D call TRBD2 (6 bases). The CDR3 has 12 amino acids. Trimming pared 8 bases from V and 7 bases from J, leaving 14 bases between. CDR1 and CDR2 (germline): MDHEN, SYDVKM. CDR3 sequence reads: CASATLGGTQYF. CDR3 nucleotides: TGTGCCAGCGCGACCCTGGGGGGGACCCAGTACTTC.

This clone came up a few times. The CDR3 DNA reads as TGTGCCAGCAGTTTAGGGGGGCGTTATGGCTACACCTTC. Amino acids: CASSLGGRYGYTF. The rearrangement links TRBV12-3 or TRBV12-4 to TRBJ1-2; D possibly corresponds to TRBD1 (6 bases). Trimming stripped 1 base from V and 5 bases from J, with 8 bases between. The CDR3 loop spans 13 amino acids.

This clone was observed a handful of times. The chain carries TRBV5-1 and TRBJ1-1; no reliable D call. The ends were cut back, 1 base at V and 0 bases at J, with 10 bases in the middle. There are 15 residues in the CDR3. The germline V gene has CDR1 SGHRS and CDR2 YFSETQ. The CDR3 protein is CASSLTKAVNTEAFF. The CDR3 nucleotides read TGCGCCAGCAGCTTGACTAAAGCGGTGAACACTGAAGCTTTCTTT.

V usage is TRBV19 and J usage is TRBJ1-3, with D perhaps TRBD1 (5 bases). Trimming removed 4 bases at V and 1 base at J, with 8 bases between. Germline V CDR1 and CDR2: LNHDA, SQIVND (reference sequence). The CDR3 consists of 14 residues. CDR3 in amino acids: CASSRPGSGNTIYF. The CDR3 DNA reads TGTGCCAGTAGTAGGCCAGGGTCTGGAAACACCATATATTTT.

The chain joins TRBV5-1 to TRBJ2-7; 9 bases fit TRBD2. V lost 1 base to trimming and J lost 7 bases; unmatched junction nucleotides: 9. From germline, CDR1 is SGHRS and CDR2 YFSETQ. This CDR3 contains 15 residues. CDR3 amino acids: CASSLTLAGPGEQYF. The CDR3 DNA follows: TGCGCCAGCAGCTTGACTCTAGCGGGACCGGGGGAGCAGTACTTC.

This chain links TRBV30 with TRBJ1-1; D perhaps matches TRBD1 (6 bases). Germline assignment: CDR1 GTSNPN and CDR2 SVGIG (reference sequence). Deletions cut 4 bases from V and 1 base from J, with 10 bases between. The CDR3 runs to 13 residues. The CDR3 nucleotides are TGTGCCTGGACAGGACAGCCGAACACTGAAGCTTTCTTT. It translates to CAWTGQPNTEAFF.

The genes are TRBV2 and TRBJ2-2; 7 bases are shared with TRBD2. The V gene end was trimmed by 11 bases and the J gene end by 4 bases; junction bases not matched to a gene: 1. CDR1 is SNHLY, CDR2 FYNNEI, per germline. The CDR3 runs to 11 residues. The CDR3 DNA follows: TGTGCCGGGGGGGGCACCGGGGAGCTGTTTTTT. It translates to CAGGGTGELFF.

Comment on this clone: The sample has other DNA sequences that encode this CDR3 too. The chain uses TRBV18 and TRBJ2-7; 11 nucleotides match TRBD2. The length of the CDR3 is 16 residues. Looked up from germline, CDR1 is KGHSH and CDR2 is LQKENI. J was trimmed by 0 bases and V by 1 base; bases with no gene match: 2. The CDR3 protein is CASSPLAGGSSYEQYF. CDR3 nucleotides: TGTGCCAGCTCACCACTAGCGGGGGGGTCCTCCTACGAGCAGTACTTC.

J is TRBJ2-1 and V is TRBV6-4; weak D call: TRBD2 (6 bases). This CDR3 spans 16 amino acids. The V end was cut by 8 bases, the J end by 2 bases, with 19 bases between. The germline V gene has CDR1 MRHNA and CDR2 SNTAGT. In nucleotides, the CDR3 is TGTGCCAGCCGCGGGGAGAGTGGGGGACCCTACAATGAGCAGTTCTTC. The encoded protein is CASRGESGGPYNEQFF.

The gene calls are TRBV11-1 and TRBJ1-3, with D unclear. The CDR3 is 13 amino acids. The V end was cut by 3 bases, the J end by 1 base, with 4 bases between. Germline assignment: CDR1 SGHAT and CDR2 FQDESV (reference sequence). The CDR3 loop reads CASSLASGNTIYF. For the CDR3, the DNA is TGTGCCAGCAGCTTGGCTTCTGGAAACACCATATATTTT.

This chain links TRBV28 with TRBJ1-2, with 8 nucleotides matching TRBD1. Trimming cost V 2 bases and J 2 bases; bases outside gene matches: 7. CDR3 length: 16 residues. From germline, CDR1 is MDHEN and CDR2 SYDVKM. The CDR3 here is CASSLNPTGVNYGYTF. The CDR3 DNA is TGTGCCAGCAGTTTAAACCCGACAGGGGTAAACTATGGCTACACCTTC.

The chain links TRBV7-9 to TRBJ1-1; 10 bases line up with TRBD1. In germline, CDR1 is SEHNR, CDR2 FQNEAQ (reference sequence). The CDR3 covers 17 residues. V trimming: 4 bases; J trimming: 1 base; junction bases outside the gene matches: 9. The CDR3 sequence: CASSSGQGRGWNTEAFF. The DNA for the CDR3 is TGTGCCAGCAGCTCGGGACAGGGGAGGGGTTGGAACACTGAAGCTTTCTTT. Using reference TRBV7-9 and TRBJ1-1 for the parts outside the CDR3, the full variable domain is DTGVSQNPRHKITKRGQNVTFRCDPISEHNRLYWYRQTLGQGPEFLTYFQNEAQLEKSRLLSDRFSAERPKGSFSTLEIQRTEQGDSAMYLCASSSGQGRGWNTEAFFGQGTRLTVV.

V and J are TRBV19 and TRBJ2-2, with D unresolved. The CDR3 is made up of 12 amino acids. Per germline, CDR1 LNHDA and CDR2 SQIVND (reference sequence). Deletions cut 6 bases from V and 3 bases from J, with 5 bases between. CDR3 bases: TGTGCCAGTAGCCACTACACCGGGGAGCTGTTTTTT. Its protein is CASSHYTGELFF. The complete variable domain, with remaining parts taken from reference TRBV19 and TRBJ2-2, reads DGGITQSPKYLFRKEGQNVTLSCEQNLNHDAMYWYRQDPGQGLRLIYYSQIVNDFQKGDIAEGYSVSREKKESFPLTVTSAQKNPTAFYLCASSHYTGELFFGEGSRLTVL.

In DNA form, the CDR3 reads TGCAGCGTTGAAGATGGATCCAGGGATGTGACAGATACGCAGTATTTT. Translated: CSVEDGSRDVTDTQYF. The chain recombines TRBV29-1 with TRBJ2-3; D might be TRBD1 (5 bases). In germline, CDR1 is SQVTM, CDR2 ANQGSEA. The ends were cut back, 0 bases at V and 3 bases at J, with 16 bases in the middle. This CDR3 has 16 amino acids.

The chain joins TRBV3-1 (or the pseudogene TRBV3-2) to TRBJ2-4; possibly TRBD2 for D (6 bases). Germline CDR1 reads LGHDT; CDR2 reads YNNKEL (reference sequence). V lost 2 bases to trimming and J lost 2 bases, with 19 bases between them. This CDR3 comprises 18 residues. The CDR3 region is CASSQSGGQGRTKNIQYF. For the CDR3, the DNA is TGTGCCAGCAGCCAATCCGGAGGGCAAGGGAGGACCAAAAACATTCAGTACTTC.

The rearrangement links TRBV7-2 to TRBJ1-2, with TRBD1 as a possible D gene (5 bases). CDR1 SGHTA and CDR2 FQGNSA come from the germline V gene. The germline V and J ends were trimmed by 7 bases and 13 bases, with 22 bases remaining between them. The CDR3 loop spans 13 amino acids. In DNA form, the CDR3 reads TGTGCCAGCACCCCGGGGGGGGTCAAGGTTTTCACCTTC. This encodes CASTPGGVKVFTF.

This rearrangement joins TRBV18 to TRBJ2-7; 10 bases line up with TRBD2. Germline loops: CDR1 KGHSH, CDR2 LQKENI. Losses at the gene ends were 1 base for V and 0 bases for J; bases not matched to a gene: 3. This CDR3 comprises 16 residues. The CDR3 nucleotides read TGTGCCAGCTCACCACTCGCTAGCGGGAGCTCCTACGAGCAGTACTTC. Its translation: CASSPLASGSSYEQYF.

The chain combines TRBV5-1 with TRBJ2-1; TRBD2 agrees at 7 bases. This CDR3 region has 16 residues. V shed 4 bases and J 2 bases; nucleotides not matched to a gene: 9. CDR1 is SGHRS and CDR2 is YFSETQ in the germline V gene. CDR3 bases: TGCGCCAGCAGCAGCGGGACTTCTCTCCCCTACAATGAGCAGTTCTTC. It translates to CASSSGTSLPYNEQFF.

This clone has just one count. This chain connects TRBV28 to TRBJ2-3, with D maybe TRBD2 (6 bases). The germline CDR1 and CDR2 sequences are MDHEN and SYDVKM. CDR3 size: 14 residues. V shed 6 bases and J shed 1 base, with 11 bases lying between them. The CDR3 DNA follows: TGTGCCAGCAGGCCGGGACTCCGCACAGATACGCAGTATTTT. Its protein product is CASRPGLRTDTQYF.

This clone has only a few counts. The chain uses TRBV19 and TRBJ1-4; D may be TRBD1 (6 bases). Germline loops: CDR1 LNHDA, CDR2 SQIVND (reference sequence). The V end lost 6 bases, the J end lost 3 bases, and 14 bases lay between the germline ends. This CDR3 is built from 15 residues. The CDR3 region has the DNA TGTGCCAGTAGCACCCGGGGGGCGGCTAATGAAAAACTGTTTTTT. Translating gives CASSTRGAANEKLFF.

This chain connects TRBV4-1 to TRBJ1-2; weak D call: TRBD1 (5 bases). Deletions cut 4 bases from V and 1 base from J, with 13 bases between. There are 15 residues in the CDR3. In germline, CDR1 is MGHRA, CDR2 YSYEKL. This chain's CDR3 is CASSRQTASNYGYTF. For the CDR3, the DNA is TGCGCCAGCAGCCGGCAGACAGCGAGTAACTATGGCTACACCTTC.

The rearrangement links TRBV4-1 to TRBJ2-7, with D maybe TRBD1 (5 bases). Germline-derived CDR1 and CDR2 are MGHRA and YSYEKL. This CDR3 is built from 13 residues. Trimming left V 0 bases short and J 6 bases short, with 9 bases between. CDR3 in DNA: TGCGCCAGCAGCCAAGATTCCCAGGGCGAGCAGTACTTC. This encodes CASSQDSQGEQYF.

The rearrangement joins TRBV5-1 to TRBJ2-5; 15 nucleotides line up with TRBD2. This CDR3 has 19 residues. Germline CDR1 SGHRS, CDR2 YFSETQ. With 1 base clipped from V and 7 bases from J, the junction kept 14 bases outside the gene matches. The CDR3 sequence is CASSLTWTSGGGNFRTQYF. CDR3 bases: TGCGCCAGCAGCTTGACCTGGACTAGCGGGGGGGGTAATTTCAGGACCCAGTACTTC.

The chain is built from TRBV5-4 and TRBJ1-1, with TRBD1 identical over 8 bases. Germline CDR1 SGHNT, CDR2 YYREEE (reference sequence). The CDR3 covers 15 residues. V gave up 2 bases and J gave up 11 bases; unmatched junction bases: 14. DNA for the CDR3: TGTGCCAGCAGCTTACAGACAGGGGCCGCGGTCGGGGCTTTCTTT. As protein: CASSLQTGAAVGAFF.